This T cell receptor beta chain was observed in a study of T-cell reconstitution after alpha-beta-depleted transplantation in children. Study-level points and caveats: Newly produced T cells mostly accounted for T-cell counts and diversity one year post-transplant. TCRbeta diversity was high at day 60 in some patients (a result of surviving recipient T cells and thymic progenitors). At around two months after transplant, the alpha-beta T cells were reportedly derived from several hundred expanded clones that came from non-depleted graft cells.

As regards this clonotype: Its antigen is still unknown.

CDR1 and CDR2 from the germline V gene are LNHDA and SQIVND (reference sequence). The CDR3 sequence is 15 residues long. The germline V and J ends were trimmed by 2 bases and 4 bases, with 12 bases remaining between them. A TCRbeta library incorporating unique molecular identifiers was prepared. TCRdb analysed the PCR reads with MiXCR anew, one entry per CDR3 protein. The sample holds about 420,000 distinct CDR3 sequences, 15% to 20% seen once. The TCR comes from a boy younger than two who had a stem cell transplant for Wiskott-Aldrich syndrome, so the T cells may come from the graft donor. The chain joins TRBV19 to TRBJ2-1; D is undetermined. Sample: PBMCs, mostly from graft donor cells, taken 360 days after TCRalphabeta/CD19-depleted stem cell transplant. Written as DNA, the CDR3 is TGTGCCAGTAGTATATCCCCAACGCGGTACAATGAGCAGTTCTTC. Protein product: CASSISPTRYNEQFF.